The 27 T cell receptor beta chains below all came from one sample that was sequenced in a study of blood T cell repertoires in COVID-19. This table comes from immunoSEQ multiplex PCR, and its TCRdb copy is limited to in-frame clones, with some not included. The sample shows approximately 100,000 clones, roughly 92% of them seen only once. Sequences were obtained from peripheral blood. The receptors were gathered from a man in his fifties with active COVID-19.

The V and J genes are TRBV28 and TRBJ1-2, with unresolved D. The CDR3 loop spans 12 amino acids. Looked up from germline, CDR1 is MDHEN and CDR2 is SYDVKM. The V gene lost 3 bases and the J gene lost 7 bases, with 9 bases spanning the gap. Here the CDR3 DNA reads TGTGCCAGCAGTTTGGGCGGGATTGGCTACACCTTC. Translated, it gives CASSLGGIGYTF.

The chain recombines TRBV19 with TRBJ2-1; D gene ambiguous. Germline V gives CDR1 LNHDA, CDR2 SQIVND (reference sequence). V lost 7 bases, J lost 2 bases, and 12 bases lay in between. The CDR3 covers 14 residues. This CDR3 reads CASKVGGTYNEQFF. CDR3 coding DNA: TGTGCCAGTAAAGTCGGCGGAACCTACAATGAGCAGTTCTTC.

This sequence joins TRBV28 and TRBJ2-5, with a tentative D call TRBD2 (6 bases). In germline, CDR1 is MDHEN, CDR2 SYDVKM. Trimming left V 0 bases short and J 5 bases short, with 13 bases between. CDR3 length: 15 residues. The CDR3: CASSLWGGGLETQYF. The CDR3 region has the DNA TGTGCCAGCAGTTTATGGGGGGGAGGTTTGGAGACCCAGTACTTC. Supplemented by reference TRBV28 and TRBJ2-5, the full variable domain reads DVKVTQSSRYLVKRTGEKVFLECVQDMDHENMFWYRQDPGLGLRLIYFSYDVKMKEKGDIPEGYSVSREKKERFSLILESASTNQTSMYLCASSLWGGGLETQYFGPGTRLLVL.

The rearrangement uses TRBV18 and TRBJ2-3; 12 nucleotides agree with TRBD1. This CDR3 is built from 15 residues. CDR1 and CDR2 from the germline V gene are KGHSH and LQKENI. The J segment lost 4 bases and the V segment lost 5 bases, leaving 4 bases of the junction unmatched. CDR3 DNA sequence: TGTGCCAGCTCATCCGGGACAGGGGGCTCAGATACGCAGTATTTT. Encoded protein: CASSSGTGGSDTQYF. The complete variable domain, with remaining parts taken from reference TRBV18 and TRBJ2-3, reads NAGVMQNPRHLVRRRGQEARLRCSPMKGHSHVYWYRQLPEEGLKFMVYLQKENIIDESGMPKERFSAEFPKEGPSILRIQQVVRGDSAAYFCASSSGTGGSDTQYFGPGTRLTVL.

A single count supports this clone. The CDR3 region is CASGVLSSYNEQFF. CDR3 bases: TGTGCCAGCGGAGTATTAAGCTCCTACAATGAGCAGTTCTTC. The chain recombines TRBV3-1 (or the pseudogene TRBV3-2) with TRBJ2-1, with D unresolved. There are 14 residues in the CDR3. V shed 8 bases and J shed 0 bases, with 11 bases lying between them. Germline V gene lookup returns CDR1 LGHDT and CDR2 YNNKEL (reference sequence).

The chain combines TRBV6-5 with TRBJ1-1; D is uncertain. Germline V CDR1 and CDR2: MNHEY, SVGAGI. The CDR3 extends over 16 amino acids. V lost 1 base, J lost 6 bases, and 18 bases lay in between. The CDR3 DNA reads as TGTGCCAGCAGTTACTTACTCTTCGGGATCGGGTCTGAAGCTTTCTTT. Its protein is CASSYLLFGIGSEAFF.

The J gene is TRBJ2-5, the V gene TRBV5-6, with D perhaps TRBD2 (6 bases). The CDR3 has 15 amino acids. Trimming removed 4 bases at V and 5 bases at J, with 18 bases between. In germline, CDR1 is SGHDT, CDR2 YYEEEE. CDR3 residues: CASSPPPRGRETQYF. In DNA, the CDR3 is TGTGCCAGCAGCCCCCCCCCTCGGGGGAGGGAGACCCAGTACTTC.

The chain joins TRBV15 to TRBJ2-5, with a weak D call TRBD2 (6 bases). The CDR3 is made up of 15 amino acids. The V end lost 1 base, the J end lost 5 bases, and 14 bases lay between the germline ends. CDR1 LNHNV and CDR2 YYDKDF come from the germline V gene (reference sequence). The CDR3 reads CATSRVRREVETQYF. The CDR3 region has the DNA TGTGCCACCAGCAGAGTCCGGAGGGAAGTTGAGACCCAGTACTTC. The whole variable domain, filled in from reference TRBV15 and TRBJ2-5, reads DAMVIQNPRYQVTQFGKPVTLSCSQTLNHNVMYWYQQKSSQAPKLLFHYYDKDFNNEADTPDNFQSRRPNTSFCFLDIRSPGLGDTAMYLCATSRVRREVETQYFGPGTRLLVL.

This clone appeared a single time. V gene TRBV9 combines with J gene TRBJ1-4, with D hard to call. CDR1 is SGDLS, CDR2 YYNGEE, per germline. This CDR3 contains 15 residues. The V and J ends lost 0 bases and 8 bases respectively, with 14 bases between them. The CDR3 spells CASSVAEGVGEKLFF. The CDR3 nucleotides are TGTGCCAGCAGCGTAGCTGAGGGTGTTGGCGAAAAACTGTTTTTT. Full variable domain (missing parts from reference TRBV9 and TRBJ1-4): DSGVTQTPKHLITATGQRVTLRCSPRSGDLSVYWYQQSLDQGLQFLIQYYNGEERAKGNILERFSAQQFPDLHSELNLSSLELGDSALYFCASSVAEGVGEKLFFGSGTQLSVL.

The rearrangement joins TRBV18 to TRBJ1-1, with TRBD1 matching 12 bases. Germline CDR1 is KGHSH and CDR2 is LQKENI. V was pared by 4 bases and J by 3 bases, with 9 bases of the junction left unmatched. The length of the CDR3 is 17 residues. Here the CDR3 DNA reads TGTGCCAGCTCACTTCGGGGACAGGGGGCCTCGGACACTGAAGCTTTCTTT. This encodes CASSLRGQGASDTEAFF.

V is TRBV27 and J is TRBJ1-2; weak D call: TRBD1 (6 bases). V gave up 4 bases and J gave up 4 bases, with 16 bases separating them. CDR3 length: 15 residues. The germline CDR1 and CDR2 sequences are MNHEY and SMNVEV (reference sequence). The CDR3 bases are TGTGCCAGCAGTTCCTGGGAGGGGGGGAGCTATGGCTACACCTTC. Translated: CASSSWEGGSYGYTF.

The chain employs TRBV5-1 and TRBJ2-1; 12 bases fit TRBD2. The V gene end was trimmed by 2 bases and the J gene end by 8 bases; junction bases not matched to a gene: 5. The CDR3 consists of 15 residues. CDR1 is SGHRS and CDR2 is YFSETQ in the germline V gene. The CDR3, as DNA: TGCGCCAGCAGCTTTACTAGCGGGGGGCGAGATGAGCAGTTCTTC. It is translated as CASSFTSGGRDEQFF. Variable domain in full (rest from reference TRBV5-1 and TRBJ2-1): KAGVTQTPRYLIKTRGQQVTLSCSPISGHRSVSWYQQTPGQGLQFLFEYFSETQRNKGNFPGRFSGRQFSNSRSEMNVSTLELGDSALYLCASSFTSGGRDEQFFGPGTRLTVL.

The table lists this clone with a count of one. This chain joins TRBV6-6 and TRBJ2-3; D ambiguous. Germline V CDR1 and CDR2: MNHNY, SVGAGI (reference sequence). Trimming pared 4 bases from V and 0 bases from J, leaving 11 bases between. The length of the CDR3 is 15 residues. CDR3 nucleotide sequence: TGTGCCAGCAGTTCCCTAGTTCCTAGCACAGATACGCAGTATTTT. This sequence encodes CASSSLVPSTDTQYF.

This sequence joins TRBV18 and TRBJ1-1; the D gene is possibly TRBD1 (5 bases). Trimming shortened V by 3 bases and J by 4 bases, and 15 bases separated the two germline ends. Germline V gene sequence: CDR1 KGHSH, CDR2 LQKENI. The CDR3 length is 15 residues. The CDR3 sequence: CASSPVQGLLTEAFF. The CDR3 DNA reads TGTGCCAGCTCACCGGTTCAGGGCCTACTCACTGAAGCTTTCTTT.

The chain recombines TRBV5-4 with TRBJ2-7; 8 bases align to TRBD1. After removal of 4 bases from V and 6 bases from J, the junction contained 9 bases not matched to a gene. The CDR3 loop spans 14 amino acids. Germline V lookup: CDR1 SGHNT, CDR2 YYREEE (reference sequence). CDR3 protein: CASSTRDRRGEQYF. CDR3 coding DNA: TGTGCCAGCAGCACCCGGGACAGGAGGGGCGAGCAGTACTTC.

This chain connects TRBV19 to TRBJ1-1; 12 bases fit TRBD1. V shed 0 bases, J shed 1 base, and the junction held 9 bases outside the gene matches. This CDR3 is built from 19 residues. Germline CDR1 is LNHDA and CDR2 is SQIVND (reference sequence). CDR3 in DNA: TGTGCCAGTAGTATAGATCTGGGGACAGGGGGCGTTTGGAACACTGAAGCTTTCTTT. Protein: CASSIDLGTGGVWNTEAFF.

This clone was found a few times. The chain couples TRBV9 to TRBJ1-6, with D perhaps matching TRBD1 (6 bases). The CDR3 contains 17 residues. The germline V and J ends were trimmed by 0 bases and 9 bases, with 19 bases remaining between them. Germline-derived CDR1 and CDR2 are SGDLS and YYNGEE. DNA for the CDR3: TGTGCCAGCAGCGTAGGCTCGGGGGGGCAGGGTGTTTCACCCCTCCACTTT. Its protein product is CASSVGSGGQGVSPLHF.

The CDR3 DNA is TGTGCCAGTAGTCTAAACACCGGGGAGCTGTTTTTT. Its protein is CASSLNTGELFF. This chain uses TRBV19 with TRBJ2-2; D gene unclear. Germline CDR1 and CDR2: LNHDA and SQIVND (reference sequence). Between the trimmed V and J ends, which lost 5 bases and 2 bases, there was a span of 3 bases. This CDR3 spans 12 amino acids.

This clone was detected a few times. This rearrangement joins TRBV11-2 to TRBJ2-7, with TRBD2 identical over 10 bases. Trimming removed 0 bases from V and 3 bases from J; junction bases left unmatched: 8. Per the germline V gene, CDR1 is SGHAT and CDR2 is FQNNGV. This CDR3 comprises 17 residues. The CDR3 nucleotides read TGTGCCAGCAGCTTAGAATGGAGTCGGACTAGCGGCTACGAGCAGTACTTC. Protein: CASSLEWSRTSGYEQYF.

This sequence joins TRBV4-2 and TRBJ1-2; TRBD1 might be the D (6 bases). In germline, CDR1 is LGHNA, CDR2 YNFKEQ. This CDR3 is built from 16 residues. V dropped 2 bases and J dropped 1 base, with 14 bases sitting between them. The CDR3: CASSQLDGDINYGYTF. CDR3 coding DNA: TGTGCCAGCAGCCAATTGGATGGGGACATTAACTATGGCTACACCTTC.

The V call is TRBV7-2, the J call TRBJ1-1, with D tentatively TRBD1 (5 bases). This CDR3 region has 13 residues. Trimming cost V 0 bases and J 11 bases, with 13 bases left between them. Germline V lookup: CDR1 SGHTA, CDR2 FQGNSA. The CDR3 bases are TGTGCCAGCAGCTTAGCTGGACGCCCAGGGGCTTTCTTT. It yields the protein CASSLAGRPGAFF.

The chain has TRBV7-2 and TRBJ2-7; TRBD2 agrees at 10 bases. V lost 5 bases to trimming and J lost 1 base; unmatched junction nucleotides: 8. CDR1 and CDR2 (germline): SGHTA, FQGNSA. The length of the CDR3 is 16 residues. The CDR3 here is CASSPSSGRNSYEQYF. The CDR3, as DNA: TGTGCCAGCAGCCCCAGTAGCGGGAGGAATTCCTACGAGCAGTACTTC.

The CDR3 DNA follows: TGTGCCACCAGCCCTCCCCCGGGACAGGGGCACTACACCTTC. Its translation is CATSPPPGQGHYTF. The rearrangement links TRBV24-1 to TRBJ1-2, with 10 bases aligning to TRBD1. Germline lookup yields CDR1 KGHDR and CDR2 SFDVKD. CDR3 size: 14 residues. The trim removed 7 bases at V and 10 bases at J, leaving 11 bases unmatched.

The V call is TRBV9, the J call TRBJ1-2; 10 bases line up with TRBD1. The germline V gene has CDR1 SGDLS and CDR2 YYNGEE. This CDR3 is built from 15 residues. The V segment lost 4 bases and the J segment 4 bases; nucleotides outside the gene matches: 7. CDR3 DNA sequence: TGTGCCAGCAGCACTTCCGGGACAGGGGCCTATGGCTACACCTTC. It encodes CASSTSGTGAYGYTF. The entire variable domain, with the rest obtained from reference TRBV9 and TRBJ1-2, is as follows: DSGVTQTPKHLITATGQRVTLRCSPRSGDLSVYWYQQSLDQGLQFLIQYYNGEERAKGNILERFSAQQFPDLHSELNLSSLELGDSALYFCASSTSGTGAYGYTFGSGTRLTVV.

There are many counts of this clone. The gene calls are TRBV6-1 and TRBJ2-3; D may be TRBD2 (6 bases). CDR1 is MNHNS, CDR2 SASEGT, per germline. Deletions cut 1 base from V and 4 bases from J, with 9 bases between. The CDR3 is 14 residues long. CDR3 amino acids: CASSEGRGADTQYF. The CDR3 DNA reads TGTGCCAGCAGTGAAGGGAGGGGCGCAGATACGCAGTATTTT.

This clone has at least ten counts. The CDR3 loop reads CATGTSASDTQYF. CDR3 DNA: TGTGCCACCGGGACTAGCGCGTCAGATACGCAGTATTTT. This chain connects TRBV6-4 to TRBJ2-3; 10 nucleotides agree with TRBD2. The CDR3 is 13 residues long. Per germline, CDR1 MRHNA and CDR2 SNTAGT. J lost 4 bases, V lost 10 bases, and 5 bases had no gene match.

As for this clone: Relative to the germline gene, one junction end is altered; a read error may explain this. This chain connects TRBV3-1 (or the pseudogene TRBV3-2) to TRBJ2-7; the match to TRBD2 covers 8 bases. Looked up from germline, CDR1 is LGHDT and CDR2 is YNNKEL (reference sequence). This CDR3 spans 15 amino acids. The CDR3 loop reads CASSQRGGVSHEQYF. The CDR3, as DNA: TGTGCCAGCAGCCAACGGGGGGGAGTCTCCCACGAGCAGTACTTC.